This T cell receptor beta chain appears in the sequencing data of a study of blood T cells in healthy people across ages. In this sample, this clonotype turned up a few times. The antigen remains unidentified. The CDR3 is 14 amino acids. Germline CDR1 SGHTA, CDR2 FQGNSA. Trimming left V 1 base short and J 7 bases short, with 11 bases between. Through a sample-barcoded 5' primer and a J-beta primer mix, a second PCR was run for roughly 6 to 11 cycles. TCRdb reprocessed the 5' RACE reads with MiXCR, giving one entry per CDR3 protein. Of 850,000 to 950,000 distinct CDR3 sequences detected, more than 25% appear once; the ten largest clones hold roughly 17%. Findings of the study overall: As age increased, TCR beta diversity per million T cells fell in a roughly linear fashion. Percentage of naive T cells showed a strong correlation with TCR beta diversity. Donor CMV status was unknown, possibly confounding expanded clonotype changes.

The sequence derives from a woman over 75 in good health. The chain recombines TRBV7-2 with TRBJ2-1; maybe TRBD1 (6 bases). The sequencing input was blood. The CDR3 here is CASSLEVRGNEQFF. In DNA, the CDR3 is TGTGCCAGCAGCTTAGAAGTCAGGGGAAATGAGCAGTTCTTC.